Only one count was recorded for the clone carrying this T cell receptor (beta chain). The source of the sample is a study of blood T cell repertoires in COVID-19. Study-wide context: Sample material is recorded as cDNA or gDNA derived from T cells, B-cell-depleted T cells, or PBMCs.

V lost 0 bases, J lost 4 bases, and 14 bases lay in between. The germline gives CDR1 KGHSH, CDR2 LQKENI. CDR3 length: 16 amino acids. The method was immunoSEQ multiplex PCR; TCRdb's version includes in-frame clones alone and lacks a portion of them. The sample records about 100,000 clones, around four fifths being singletons. This receptor was identified in a man aged 65-85 years with active or convalescent COVID-19. The chain joins TRBV18 to TRBJ2-3, with D possibly matching TRBD1 (5 bases). Sequences were obtained from peripheral blood. The CDR3 region has the DNA TGTGCCAGCTCACCACCCGGACCAAGGGGCGCAGATACGCAGTATTTT. Residues: CASSPPGPRGADTQYF.